This T cell receptor (beta chain) was captured in a study of long-term antiretroviral therapy in people with HIV (dated by TCRdb to between 2022 and 2023). Context from the whole study: Collection of the earliest samples took place about a decade ahead of the 2015 WHO recommendation for immediate ART, at a time when ART was typically delayed until CD4 counts fell. A retrospective serial study tested whether changes in peripheral blood TRB repertoire composition and diversity were associated with ART initiation and durable HIV suppression. A total of 150 to 200 cryopreserved PBMC samples came from a few dozen adults with confirmed HIV infection and were collected serially over a mean of about six years (range 1-12). Of the roughly 30 participants with HIV, 10 to 11 were female. No cross-contamination during QIAcube processing was seen in test extractions of a monoclonal T-cell line run alongside 30 to 35 polyclonal samples. Results the study describes overall, beyond this receptor: The samples span the years 2004 to 2017, and the ART regimens used at that time may not be as effective as current regimens. HIV repertoires had narrower CDR3 length ranges than controls, and the network structure suggested an antigen-experienced repertoire that shifted only slightly toward naive after ART. Limited PBMC availability meant only the TCR beta chain was sequenced, without alpha chain pairing. Because cell numbers in pre-ART samples were limited, unsorted PBMC were profiled instead of sorted CD4+ and CD8+ T cells. Expanded TRB clones identified before ART initiation dominated the repertoire at all time points, although this dominance fluctuated and declined in many PLHIV after ART. No data were available on ART adherence, viral resistance or therapy changes, limiting inferences about post-ART repertoire changes. Starting ART was linked to a significant rise in TRB diversity, yet even with long-term ART the diversity remained significantly lower than in transplant donor controls.

This clone came up a few times. Its antigen specificity is not known. No base quality information exists; no much larger clone differs at one position. V is cut back by 2 bases and J by 5 bases, with 12 bases in the junction unmatched. From the germline V gene (reference sequence), CDR1 is LNHNV and CDR2 is YYDKDF. Measured from the cysteine to the phenylalanine, the CDR3 is 17 residues long. The only DNA kept is the CDR3, 51 bases in frame from the first base. Inclusion was restricted to participants for whom at least one PBMC sample before ART initiation and at least two post-ART samples were available. All participants with HIV were treated in the United States of America. Before DNA extraction, cryopreserved samples of about 0.9-11 million PBMC were thawed and then washed. At the time of the earliest PBMC sample, participants with HIV were aged between roughly 23 and 60 years. PBMC samples from each participant spanned 1-4 timepoints before ART initiation and 2-8 timepoints after ART initiation, with a median of 7 samples. For every participant, serial HIV viral load, CD4+ T-cell count, ART history and demographic data were obtained. A Qiagen kit on a QIAcube was used to extract genomic DNA from unsorted PBMC, with samples processed in batches of 12.

The immunoSEQ hsTCRB v3.0 assay was used at survey level resolution to sequence the TRB variable region. TRB sequencing targeted a depth of about 40,000-50,000 T-cell genomes per sample. TRB libraries were pooled and sequenced on an Illumina MiSeq using a v3 150-cycle kit. Concerning the study's data processing: Repertoire analysis was performed in R inside a reproducible Nextflow workflow that covered QC, data transformation and analysis. LymphoSeq2, an R package for exploring AIRR-Seq data, was used to implement custom analyses. A handful of samples that produced fewer than 5000 total TRB sequences were removed, so some 190 HIV repertoires were analyzed. Among the approximately 180 retained HIV repertoires, 59 were collected before ART initiation and approximately 130 were collected after ART initiation. Repertoires were downsampled to 5000 TRB nucleotide sequences, with summary statistics averaged over 100 downsampling iterations. The analysis kept only TRB sequences whose CDR3 regions were at least seven amino acids long. A Shannon entropy-derived clonality score and the Gini coefficient were used to measure diversity. Repertoire networks linked the top 5000 CDR3 amino acid sequences whenever two sequences differed by an edit distance of one. For TRB CDR3 amino acid sequences, GLIPH2 was used to predict antigen specificity groups and MHC restriction. To flag known CMV, EBV, HIV or tissue antigen associations, CDR3 amino acid sequences were matched against VDJdb and McPAS-TCR. Pre-ART, post-ART and control groups were compared with Wilcoxon signed-rank tests and Holm-Bonferroni correction. TCRdb provides this immuneACCESS table in a form limited to in-frame rearrangements. Some clones are lacking; in checked studies, under half of them reflect an unresolved V gene, and why the rest are absent is not known. The D gene and trimming were derived from the DNA, and the V and J assignments and clone size from that table. This sample gives fewer than 30,000 clones in total; about 86% of them show up just once. Of the sample, more than 4% is held by the ten largest clones.

This receptor was identified in a man in his forties with HIV. The sequences come from unsorted PBMCs, collected roughly 2.7 years after starting antiretroviral therapy. Rearrangement joined TRBV15 to TRBJ1-2, with 9 junctional bases fitting TRBD1. The CDR3 amino acid sequence is: CATSRPDRGEDGYGYTF. The sequence in DNA is TGTGCCACCAGCAGACCGGACAGGGGAGAGGATGGGTATGGCTACACCTTC.